The 19 T cell receptor beta chains in this list originate from one sample, sequenced in a study of CD8+ T cells in alopecia areata. Noted treatment: oral pan-JAK inhibitor, 5-10 mg twice daily. Sequencing templates came from extracted RNA that was reverse transcribed into cDNA. Profiling relied on immunoSEQ multiplex PCR, and the TCRdb table lists in-frame clones only, not all of them. The sample includes hundreds of thousands of clones, roughly 66% of them seen just once. The sample consisted of CD4+ T cells sorted from blood, taken at approximately week 45, from a patient treated with tofacitinib. The source of these receptors is a human donor with alopecia areata.

The gene calls are TRBV6-1 and TRBJ2-5; D uncertain. The CDR3 is 14 amino acids. Germline CDR1 and CDR2: MNHNS and SASEGT. With 3 bases removed from V and 5 bases from J, the gap between germline ends came to 13 bases. Written as DNA, the CDR3 is TGTGCCAGCAGTGACGGCGCGAGGATGGAGACCCAGTACTTC. As protein: CASSDGARMETQYF.

This clone was recorded a few times. The V call is TRBV29-1, the J call TRBJ1-6, with TRBD1 as a possible D gene (5 bases). CDR1 SQVTM and CDR2 ANQGSEA come from the germline V gene. CDR3 length: 14 amino acids. Trimming left V 4 bases short and J 6 bases short, with 13 bases between. CDR3 sequence (DNA): TGCAGCGTTGGGGACGGTTCCCCTAATTCACCCCTCCACTTT. This gives the protein CSVGDGSPNSPLHF.

The V gene is TRBV6-5, the J gene TRBJ2-3, with a tentative D call TRBD2 (5 bases). Trimming left V 7 bases short and J 8 bases short, with 22 bases between. The CDR3 totals 15 residues. CDR1 and CDR2 from the germline V gene are MNHEY and SVGAGI. CDR3 sequence (DNA): TGTGCCAGCACCCGAGGCCCCCTTCCCCGGGGTACGCAGTATTTT. Its protein is CASTRGPLPRGTQYF.

This clone was recorded only once. The chain uses TRBV5-1 and TRBJ2-1, with no clear D. V lost 1 base to trimming and J lost 6 bases, with 14 bases between them. Germline CDR1 reads SGHRS; CDR2 reads YFSETQ. CDR3 length: 15 residues. This CDR3 is CASSLNFALFNEQFF. The CDR3 DNA is TGCGCCAGCAGCTTGAATTTTGCACTCTTCAATGAGCAGTTCTTC.

A few counts support this clone. V is TRBV14 and J is TRBJ1-2, with 8 nucleotides matching TRBD1. The V gene's germline CDR1 is SGHDN and CDR2 FVKESK. With 3 bases clipped from V and 6 bases from J, the junction kept 9 bases outside the gene matches. The CDR3 length is 15 residues. The chain's CDR3 is CASSHGQGTYDGYTF. Written as DNA, the CDR3 is TGTGCCAGCAGCCATGGACAGGGAACTTACGATGGCTACACCTTC.

The chain recombines TRBV29-1 with TRBJ1-1; 8 positions match TRBD1. The V and J ends lost 7 bases and 0 bases, in that order; junction bases with no gene match: 4. The germline V gene encodes CDR1 SQVTM and CDR2 ANQGSEA. This CDR3 comprises 13 residues. CDR3 nucleotide sequence: TGCAGCGCGTACAGGGGGATGAACACTGAAGCTTTCTTT. Its protein is CSAYRGMNTEAFF.

The chain links TRBV25-1 to TRBJ1-1; D is possibly TRBD1 (6 bases). This CDR3 has 15 amino acids. Germline V gene sequence: CDR1 MGHDK, CDR2 SYGVNS. The V and J ends lost 2 bases and 2 bases respectively, with 12 bases between them. The CDR3 spells CASSEHQGPNTEAFF. The CDR3 DNA is TGTGCCAGCAGTGAACACCAGGGGCCCAACACTGAAGCTTTCTTT.

Points on this clone: Other DNA sequences from this sample encode an identical CDR3 as well. The rearrangement links TRBV30 to TRBJ1-5; no definite D call. Trimming stripped 5 bases from V and 2 bases from J, with 7 bases between. The CDR3 has 12 amino acids. Germline CDR1 is GTSNPN and CDR2 is SVGIG (reference sequence). The CDR3 sequence is CAWGRGNQPQHF. CDR3 in DNA: TGTGCCTGGGGCCGGGGCAATCAGCCCCAGCATTTT.

The rearrangement links TRBV7-8 to TRBJ1-1, with D unresolved. Germline V gene lookup returns CDR1 SGHVS and CDR2 FQNEAQ. Trimming shortened V by 1 base and J by 2 bases, and 8 bases separated the two germline ends. This CDR3 is built from 14 residues. The CDR3 sequence: CASSLVAGNTEAFF. The CDR3 DNA reads as TGTGCCAGCAGCTTAGTGGCGGGAAACACTGAAGCTTTCTTT.

This clone was seen a few times. The V and J genes are TRBV15 and TRBJ1-6; possibly TRBD1 for D (6 bases). Germline assignment: CDR1 LNHNV and CDR2 YYDKDF (reference sequence). This CDR3 comprises 16 residues. V dropped 0 bases and J dropped 3 bases, with 9 bases sitting between them. The CDR3 DNA is TGTGCCACCAGCAGAGAGGGGGCAGGCTATAATTCACCCCTCCACTTT. Translated: CATSREGAGYNSPLHF.

This clone appeared a few times. The rearrangement links TRBV29-1 to TRBJ1-2, with D possibly matching TRBD1 (6 bases). The CDR3 is made up of 16 amino acids. CDR1 is SQVTM, CDR2 ANQGSEA, per germline. The V gene lost 6 bases and the J gene lost 10 bases, with 30 bases spanning the gap. CDR3 amino acids: CSVYTGTLPSTFVYTF. The CDR3 DNA follows: TGCAGCGTCTACACCGGGACACTCCCCAGTACCTTCGTCTACACCTTC.

The chain recombines TRBV7-2 with TRBJ1-1; 8 positions match TRBD1. CDR1 and CDR2 (germline): SGHTA, FQGNSA. CDR3 length equals 15 residues. Unmatched junction bases numbered 4, after V lost 4 bases and J lost 0 bases. The CDR3: CASSSRTGMNTEAFF. DNA of the CDR3: TGTGCCAGCAGCTCGAGGACAGGGATGAACACTGAAGCTTTCTTT.

The genes are TRBV18 and TRBJ2-1; 10 nucleotides match TRBD1. The CDR3 length is 14 residues. J gave up 9 bases and V 3 bases, and 5 bases lay outside the gene matches. Germline V gene sequence: CDR1 KGHSH, CDR2 LQKENI. CDR3 loop: CASSPGQGNGEQFF. The DNA for the CDR3 is TGTGCCAGCTCACCGGGACAGGGGAACGGTGAGCAGTTCTTC.

This clone appeared a single time. The chain links TRBV9 to TRBJ2-3; 8 bases match TRBD2. Germline V lookup: CDR1 SGDLS, CDR2 YYNGEE. V lost 2 bases, J lost 1 base, and 3 bases stayed unmatched. The CDR3 consists of 15 residues. The CDR3 bases are TGTGCCAGCAGCGTTCATAGCGGGGGCACAGATACGCAGTATTTT. It encodes CASSVHSGGTDTQYF.

The rearrangement links TRBV7-3 to TRBJ2-6, with D maybe TRBD1 (6 bases). V lost 5 bases and J lost 3, with 11 bases in between. CDR1 is SGHTA and CDR2 is FQGTGA in the germline V gene. The CDR3 length is 15 residues. This CDR3 is CASSPTGFGANVLTF. The CDR3 bases are TGTGCCAGCAGCCCTACAGGGTTTGGGGCCAACGTCCTGACTTTC.

The chain carries TRBV30 and TRBJ1-2; D unresolved. V lost 3 bases to trimming and J lost 4 bases, with 6 bases between them. From germline, CDR1 is GTSNPN and CDR2 SVGIG (reference sequence). The CDR3 consists of 11 residues. CDR3 sequence reads: CAWRDAYGYTF. CDR3 DNA: TGTGCCTGGAGGGACGCCTATGGCTACACCTTC.

This clone showed up just once. The same CDR3 also results from other DNA sequences found in this sample. The chain uses TRBV29-1 and TRBJ1-1; TRBD1 might be the D (5 bases). CDR1 is SQVTM, CDR2 ANQGSEA, per germline. The CDR3 extends over 13 amino acids. V lost 4 bases to trimming and J lost 0 bases, with 9 bases between them. In DNA form, the CDR3 reads TGCAGCGTTGGGGGGGTCCTGAACACTGAAGCTTTCTTT. Protein sequence: CSVGGVLNTEAFF.

J is TRBJ1-5 and V is TRBV19, with D perhaps matching TRBD1 (5 bases). Germline CDR1 and CDR2: LNHDA and SQIVND (reference sequence). With 2 bases removed from V and 6 bases from J, the gap between germline ends came to 17 bases. CDR3 length: 16 amino acids. The CDR3 coding sequence is TGTGCCAGTAGTATACCCCCATCGGTGCAGGGTCAGCCCCAGCATTTT. Translating it yields CASSIPPSVQGQPQHF.

A few counts support this clone. The genes are TRBV29-1 and TRBJ1-2; TRBD1 agrees at 7 bases. The CDR3 totals 13 residues. CDR1 is SQVTM and CDR2 is ANQGSEA in the germline V gene. V lost 7 bases to trimming and J lost 4 bases; unmatched junction nucleotides: 9. Here the CDR3 reads CSAGSGGIYGYTF. The CDR3 DNA reads as TGCAGCGCCGGGTCAGGGGGTATCTATGGCTACACCTTC.